A selection of T cell receptor beta chains follows, all from one sample in a study of T cell repertoires in cytomegalovirus infection. MiXCR was run by TCRdb on the reads, yielding one entry per CDR3 protein. This repertoire shows approximately 750,000 distinct CDR3 sequences, about a third found once; its top ten account for 2.5% to 3.5%. Sequencing was performed on PBMCs. The receptors were sampled from a human donor in good health (CMV status not recorded). Some clones in this sample may be carry-over from other donors' samples. Each CDR3 is given with its conserved first and last residue. Fields, in order: CDR3 DNA, CDR3 protein, clone size, D gene, J gene, V gene. D genes are given only for firm matches. Rows give clone size only sometimes, using once, few, many, or a class for an expanded clone.

DNA: TGTGCCAGCAGCCGTGGGGGGAATGAGCAGTTCTTC; CDR3: CASSRGGNEQFF; size: -; D: -; J: TRBJ2-1; V: TRBV4-2
DNA: TGTGCCAGCAGTTACTCGACGGGGGTGTTCACTGAAGCTTTCTTT; CDR3: CASSYSTGVFTEAFF; size: -; D: -; J: TRBJ1-1; V: TRBV6-5
DNA: TGTGCCAGCAGCTCCCTTACCCGGGGGAACTCCTACGAGCAGTACTTC; CDR3: CASSSLTRGNSYEQYF; size: few; D: -; J: TRBJ2-7; V: TRBV11-2
DNA: TGTGCCAGCAGCTTACGGTTTGGGGAGACCCAGTACTTC; CDR3: CASSLRFGETQYF; size: -; D: -; J: TRBJ2-5; V: TRBV7-2
DNA: TGTGCCAGTAGTAGCTATAGCGGGGGCGATGAGTTCTTC; CDR3: CASSSYSGGDEFF; size: few; D: TRBD2; J: TRBJ2-1; V: TRBV19
DNA: TGCGCCAGCAGCTTGCTGGGACAGGGAGTGGGCGAAAAACTGTTTTTT; CDR3: CASSLLGQGVGEKLFF; size: -; D: TRBD1; J: TRBJ1-4; V: TRBV5-1
DNA: TGCAGTGCTTCCGACGGATCCTACAATGAGCAGTTCTTC; CDR3: CSASDGSYNEQFF; size: few; D: -; J: TRBJ2-1; V: TRBV20-1
DNA: TGTGCCAGTACGGCCAGGGGTTCTAGCACAGATACGCAGTATTTT; CDR3: CASTARGSSTDTQYF; size: few; D: -; J: TRBJ2-3; V: TRBV19
DNA: TGTGCCAGCAGCTTGGGGACCCCGACAGATACGCAGTATTTT; CDR3: CASSLGTPTDTQYF; size: -; D: -; J: TRBJ2-3; V: TRBV5-4
DNA: TGCAGTGCAGGCGGGACTAGCAGCAATGAGCAGTTCTTC; CDR3: CSAGGTSSNEQFF; size: -; D: TRBD2; J: TRBJ2-1; V: TRBV20-1
DNA: TGTGCCAGCAGGTCTAGCGGGAGCTCCTACAATGAGCAGTTCTTC; CDR3: CASRSSGSSYNEQFF; size: many; D: TRBD2; J: TRBJ2-1; V: TRBV7-9
DNA: TGTGCCAGCAGCCAGGGGCGGGCTAGCGGAAAGGAGCAGTTCTTC; CDR3: CASSQGRASGKEQFF; size: -; D: -; J: TRBJ2-1; V: TRBV7-2
DNA: TGCGCCAGAAGCTTGGCCCTTTTAGGACCCCAGTACTTC; CDR3: CARSLALLGPQYF; size: -; D: -; J: TRBJ2-5; V: TRBV5-1
DNA: TGTGCCAGCAGTTTAAGGGGCGGGACAGGGTTTCCTGAGCAGTTCTTC; CDR3: CASSLRGGTGFPEQFF; size: -; D: TRBD1; J: TRBJ2-1; V: TRBV12-3/TRBV12-4
DNA: TGCAGTGCTAGAGTCAGGGACAGGGGCTACGAGCAGTACTTC; CDR3: CSARVRDRGYEQYF; size: -; D: TRBD1; J: TRBJ2-7; V: TRBV20-1
DNA: TGTGCCAGCAGCCCTGACAGGGGGCGGTCAAACATTCAGTACTTC; CDR3: CASSPDRGRSNIQYF; size: many; D: TRBD1; J: TRBJ2-4; V: TRBV7-2
DNA: TGTGCCAGCAGCTTAGATACAGGGAGGGGATATAACTATGGCTACACCTTC; CDR3: CASSLDTGRGYNYGYTF; size: -; D: -; J: TRBJ1-2; V: TRBV11-2
DNA: TGTGCCAGCAGTCGGGGGGCCCGGGAGACCCAGTACTTC; CDR3: CASSRGARETQYF; size: -; D: -; J: TRBJ2-5; V: TRBV28
DNA: TGTGCCAGCAGTCCCCCGATTCACCGGAGGGCTACCCCCTACGAGCAGTACTTC; CDR3: CASSPPIHRRATPYEQYF; size: -; D: -; J: TRBJ2-7; V: TRBV27
DNA: TGTGCCAGCAGCTTACAGGGGATTACGATCGGGGAGCTGTTTTTT; CDR3: CASSLQGITIGELFF; size: many; D: -; J: TRBJ2-2; V: TRBV7-8
DNA: TGTGCCAGCAGCTTGGAGGGCCCCGGGACAGAGAATGAAAAACTGTTTTTT; CDR3: CASSLEGPGTENEKLFF; size: -; D: TRBD1; J: TRBJ1-4; V: TRBV5-6
DNA: TGTGCCAGCAGTTTACTAGGGGGGCAGGGCTATGGCTACACCTTC; CDR3: CASSLLGGQGYGYTF; size: -; D: -; J: TRBJ1-2; V: TRBV12-3/TRBV12-4
DNA: TGTGCCAGCAGTTCCTCGACTAGCGGGAGGCATCACAATGAGCAGTTCTTC; CDR3: CASSSSTSGRHHNEQFF; size: few; D: TRBD2; J: TRBJ2-1; V: TRBV28
DNA: TGTGCCAGCAGCTTGTCCCGGGACAGTTGGGAAAAACTGTTTTTT; CDR3: CASSLSRDSWEKLFF; size: few; D: TRBD1; J: TRBJ1-4; V: TRBV7-2
DNA: TGTGCCAGCATCCCCCGACCGGGCTATGGCTACACCTTC; CDR3: CASIPRPGYGYTF; size: -; D: -; J: TRBJ1-2; V: TRBV28
DNA: TGTGCCAGCAGCAATAGGGACAGGGGCATGAACGAGCAGTACTTC; CDR3: CASSNRDRGMNEQYF; size: -; D: TRBD1; J: TRBJ2-7; V: TRBV7-9
DNA: TGTGCCAGCAGCCCGGGGGAGCGAGGCTACACCTTC; CDR3: CASSPGERGYTF; size: -; D: -; J: TRBJ1-2; V: TRBV7-9
DNA: TGCAGTGCTAGTGTCCGCCGCCGAGACCTAAATTCACCCCTCCACTTT; CDR3: CSASVRRRDLNSPLHF; size: -; D: -; J: TRBJ1-6; V: TRBV20-1
DNA: TGTGCCAGCAGCTTAGATGGCAGGGTACGAGAGCAGTACTTC; CDR3: CASSLDGRVREQYF; size: -; D: -; J: TRBJ2-7; V: TRBV7-4
DNA: TGTGCCAGCAGCCGACGACTAGCGGGGGAGTCGGAGACCCAGTACTTC; CDR3: CASSRRLAGESETQYF; size: many; D: TRBD2; J: TRBJ2-5; V: TRBV7-2
DNA: TGTGCCAGCAGCTTAACAACGGTCTCTGGGGCCAACGTCCTGACTTTC; CDR3: CASSLTTVSGANVLTF; size: -; D: -; J: TRBJ2-6; V: TRBV5-6
DNA: TGTGCCAGCAGACCCCTAGCGGGGGCGGGAGAGCAGTACTTC; CDR3: CASRPLAGAGEQYF; size: few; D: TRBD2; J: TRBJ2-7; V: TRBV28
DNA: TGTGCCAGCAGCAAACAAGGCAATCAGCCCCAGCATTTT; CDR3: CASSKQGNQPQHF; size: -; D: -; J: TRBJ1-5; V: TRBV11-2
DNA: TGTGCCAGCAGCTTAGGGGCCGGGGATCTGAGCGAGCAGTACTTC; CDR3: CASSLGAGDLSEQYF; size: few; D: -; J: TRBJ2-7; V: TRBV11-2
DNA: TGTGCCACCAGTGGGATCGGACAGGAGAACACCGGGGAGCTGTTTTTT; CDR3: CATSGIGQENTGELFF; size: few; D: TRBD1; J: TRBJ2-2; V: TRBV24-1
DNA: TGTGCCAGCAGTTTCATGCTGAGAACCTACGAGCAGTACTTC; CDR3: CASSFMLRTYEQYF; size: -; D: -; J: TRBJ2-7; V: TRBV28
DNA: TGTGCCAGCAGTTTATTCACAGGGACCCAAGAGACCCAGTACTTC; CDR3: CASSLFTGTQETQYF; size: -; D: -; J: TRBJ2-5; V: TRBV27
DNA: TGTGCCAGTAAGGGGACTGGGATCCCCTACGAGCAGTACTTC; CDR3: CASKGTGIPYEQYF; size: -; D: -; J: TRBJ2-7; V: TRBV19
DNA: TGCAGTGGGCATATTCCTAGCGAGCCCACCGGGGAGCTGTTTTTT; CDR3: CSGHIPSEPTGELFF; size: -; D: -; J: TRBJ2-2; V: TRBV20-1
DNA: TGTGCCAGCAGAAGTTTGACAGGACCCTATGGCTACACCTTC; CDR3: CASRSLTGPYGYTF; size: -; D: -; J: TRBJ1-2; V: TRBV2
DNA: TGTGCCAGCAGTTTAAAGTCGGGAGTTCCAGATACGCAGTATTTT; CDR3: CASSLKSGVPDTQYF; size: once; D: -; J: TRBJ2-3; V: TRBV12-3/TRBV12-4
DNA: TGTGCCAGCCCAAAGTTGACTAGCGGGAGAGGGAACCGCTACGAGCAGTACTTC; CDR3: CASPKLTSGRGNRYEQYF; size: -; D: TRBD2; J: TRBJ2-7; V: TRBV5-8
DNA: TGTGCCAGCAGCTTAGGGTCCTTCGCTTTCTTT; CDR3: CASSLGSFAFF; size: few; D: -; J: TRBJ1-1; V: TRBV7-6
DNA: TGTGCCAGCAGGAGCGGGGGTAGGGCTTCCTATGGCTACACCTTC; CDR3: CASRSGGRASYGYTF; size: few; D: -; J: TRBJ1-2; V: TRBV12-3/TRBV12-4
DNA: TGTGCCAGCAGTGAAGGGGAATATGGCTACACCTTC; CDR3: CASSEGEYGYTF; size: few; D: -; J: TRBJ1-2; V: TRBV2
DNA: TGTGCCAGCAGTTCGACTCGAGGAGACTATGGCTACACCTTC; CDR3: CASSSTRGDYGYTF; size: few; D: -; J: TRBJ1-2; V: TRBV12-3/TRBV12-4
DNA: TGTGCCAGCAGCTTAGAAAGCGGGCCCCAGCATTTT; CDR3: CASSLESGPQHF; size: few; D: -; J: TRBJ1-5; V: TRBV7-9